Listed here are 10 T cell receptor beta chains from one sample, sequenced in a study of blood T cells in healthy people across ages (dated by TCRdb to about 2015). Library preparation employed 5' RACE. Sequencing took place on an Illumina HiSeq 2500. A second PCR of roughly 7 to 11 cycles was performed with a sample-barcoded 5' primer and a J-beta primer mix. Through fastp at Q25 and MiXCR, TCRdb rebuilt clones from the public reads, retaining in-frame beta chains. Each entry merges the rows of one CDR3 protein and shows their most common DNA and genes. Across this sample there are around 870,000 distinct CDR3 sequences, with about 28% seen only once. The ten biggest clones cover 17% of the sample. The sequenced sample consisted of blood. The receptors here all came from a woman aged 80 or over in good health.

J is TRBJ2-3 and V is TRBV18; 9 bases are a match to TRBD1. Looked up from germline, CDR1 is KGHSH and CDR2 is LQKENI. The V and J ends lost 6 bases and 2 bases, in that order; junction bases with no gene match: 6. The CDR3 extends over 15 amino acids. This chain's CDR3 is CASSFGTGTTDTQYF. The CDR3, as DNA: TGTGCCAGCTCCTTTGGGACAGGGACCACAGATACGCAGTATTTT.

V is TRBV28 and J is TRBJ1-1; TRBD1 is a possible D gene (6 bases). V lost 9 bases and J lost 0, with 14 bases in between. CDR3 length: 14 residues. Germline-derived CDR1 and CDR2 are MDHEN and SYDVKM. The CDR3 DNA reads TGTGCCAGTTTAATGGACAGAGTGAACACTGAAGCTTTCTTT. Translating gives CASLMDRVNTEAFF.

This clonotype was counted between two and nine times. The chain employs TRBV20-1 and TRBJ2-3; no clear D. Trimming pared 3 bases from V and 6 bases from J, leaving 13 bases between. This CDR3 region has 13 residues. Germline V gives CDR1 DFQATT, CDR2 SNEGSKA (reference sequence). CDR3 nucleotides: TGCAGTGCTAGTTTTCGTTGGCGGGATACGCAGTATTTT. This codes for CSASFRWRDTQYF.

The chain carries TRBV27 and TRBJ2-7, with 9 bases lining up with TRBD1. This CDR3 has 15 residues. V dropped 5 bases and J dropped 2; count of bases not matched to a gene: 7. Germline CDR1 and CDR2: MNHEY and SMNVEV (reference sequence). The chain's CDR3 is CASSEGDRETYEQYF. DNA for the CDR3: TGTGCCAGCAGTGAGGGGGACAGGGAAACCTACGAGCAGTACTTC.

In this sample, this clonotype turned up once. The CDR3 DNA reads TGTGCCAGCATCCGAGCGGGGAACGCGAACACCGGGGAGCTGTTTTTT. It specifies CASIRAGNANTGELFF. The chain joins TRBV6-2 or TRBV6-3 to TRBJ2-2; 7 bases fit TRBD2. Germline CDR1 MNHEY, CDR2 SVGEGT. The CDR3 loop spans 16 amino acids. The J segment lost 0 bases and the V segment lost 7 bases, leaving 8 bases of the junction unmatched.

The J gene is TRBJ1-2, the V gene TRBV6-2 or TRBV6-3; D is unclear. V gave up 7 bases and J gave up 8 bases, with 20 bases separating them. CDR1 and CDR2 from the germline V gene are MNHEY and SVGEGT. The CDR3 totals 14 residues. The CDR3 is CASTLRPEFGGYTF. The CDR3 DNA reads TGTGCCAGCACCTTAAGACCCGAGTTCGGGGGCTACACCTTC.

The chain has TRBV7-9 and TRBJ2-1; 12 nucleotides match TRBD2. The end of the DNA aligns better with TRBJ2-7, so the J call may be wrong. Germline CDR1 reads SEHNR; CDR2 reads FQNEAQ (reference sequence). The CDR3 extends over 17 amino acids. The CDR3 DNA reads TGTGCCAGCAGCTCACAACTAGCGGGGGGCTTCTGCGGGGAGCAGTACTTC. This gives the protein CASSSQLAGGFCGEQYF.

On this clonotype: The junction does not match germline at one end; this may be a read error. This chain joins TRBV3-1 and TRBJ1-5; a weak D match, TRBD1 (5 bases). This CDR3 spans 14 amino acids. Germline values: CDR1 LGHDT, CDR2 YNNKEL (reference sequence). The CDR3 loop reads CASGQGESNQPQHF. The DNA of the CDR3 is TGTGCCAGCGGCCAAGGGGAGAGCAATCAGCCCCAGCATTTT.

This clonotype has a count of ten or more. The chain combines TRBV6-2 or TRBV6-3 with TRBJ2-1; TRBD1 matches at 10 bases. CDR3 length: 15 residues. The V gene end was trimmed by 5 bases and the J gene end by 4 bases; junction bases not matched to a gene: 5. CDR1 is MNHEY and CDR2 is SVGEGT in the germline V gene. The CDR3 DNA sequence: TGTGCCAGCAGTCGGGACAGGGGTTATTACAATGAGCAGTTCTTC. Residues: CASSRDRGYYNEQFF.

The V and J genes are TRBV4-3 and TRBJ2-1; tentatively, D is TRBD2 (6 bases). Germline V gene sequence: CDR1 LGHNA, CDR2 YSLEER. Trimming removed 0 bases at V and 5 bases at J, with 8 bases between. The CDR3 covers 14 residues. The CDR3 is CASSQELADNEQFF. In DNA, the CDR3 is TGCGCCAGCAGCCAAGAGTTAGCGGACAATGAGCAGTTCTTC.